This T cell receptor beta chain came from a study of T cell changes during pregnancy in multiple sclerosis. Clones were sequenced by immunoSEQ multiplex PCR, and TCRdb holds only the in-frame ones, with some missing. The table has 55,000 to 65,000 clones, roughly 92% seen once; the top ten hold about 3%. This clone is categorized as medium-sized. The CDR3 is made up of 12 amino acids. Germline values: CDR1 MNHEY, CDR2 SMNVEV (reference sequence). V lost 8 bases and J lost 2; bases outside the gene matches: 2. This clonotype originated in a female donor with multiple sclerosis, enrolled in a pregnancy study. V gene TRBV27 combines with J gene TRBJ2-7; 8 positions match TRBD1. The material was CD8+ T cells from peripheral blood mononuclear cells, obtained in the third trimester of pregnancy. This chain's CDR3 is CASGQGPYEQYF. The CDR3 DNA reads as TGTGCCAGCGGACAGGGACCCTACGAGCAGTACTTC.